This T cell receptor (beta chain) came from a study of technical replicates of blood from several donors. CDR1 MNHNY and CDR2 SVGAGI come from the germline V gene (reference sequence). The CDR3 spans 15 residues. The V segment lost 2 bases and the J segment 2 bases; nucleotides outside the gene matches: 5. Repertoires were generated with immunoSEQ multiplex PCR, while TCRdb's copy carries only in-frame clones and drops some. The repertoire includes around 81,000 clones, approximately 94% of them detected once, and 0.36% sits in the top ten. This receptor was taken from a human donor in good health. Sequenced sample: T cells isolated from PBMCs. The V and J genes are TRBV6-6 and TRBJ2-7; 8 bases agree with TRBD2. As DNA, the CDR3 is TGTGCCAGCAGTTACCAAGCGGGAGAAACCTACGAGCAGTACTTC. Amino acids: CASSYQAGETYEQYF.